This T cell receptor (beta chain) was documented in a study of vaccination effects on CD4 cells after COVID-19. Whole-study findings and limits: There was marked clonal contraction among infection- and vaccine-induced clones late after vaccination. Healthy vaccine recipients' vaccine-induced clones were almost all SARS-CoV-2 mono-reactive.

Using immunoSEQ multiplex PCR, the repertoire was profiled, and TCRdb retains in-frame clones only, with some absent. This table holds about 66,000 clones, around four fifths found once. The CDR3 loop spans 12 amino acids. CDR1 and CDR2 (germline): GTSNPN, SVGIG (reference sequence). Between the trimmed V and J ends, which lost 8 bases and 5 bases, there was a span of 15 bases. Antigen-specific CD4+ T cells were first expanded with viral peptide pools by the ViraFEST assay and only then sequenced. Researchers isolated CD4+ T cells once about eleven days of culture had elapsed. The vaccine given was either BNT162b2 or mRNA-1273, in two doses. No vaccinee had earlier SARS-CoV-2 infection, and nucleocapsid antibodies were negative. For each well, some 1.9 million PBMC were cultured with 9 to 10 IU/ml IL-2 and about 9.9 ug/ml peptides. Remarks on this clone: Its antigen is unidentified.

This receptor was identified in a human donor who received a COVID-19 vaccine. Sample: CD4+ T cells from PBMCs cultured with HCoV-OC43 spike peptides, taken after COVID-19 vaccination. Subset denoted: HCoV-OC43 spike overlapping peptide pool stimulation. The genes are TRBV30 and TRBJ1-2; D might be TRBD1 (6 bases). Here the CDR3 DNA reads TGTGCCCACAGGGCTTTGCAGTATGGCTACACCTTC. Amino acid sequence: CAHRALQYGYTF.